This T cell receptor beta chain was found in a study of T-cell reconstitution after alpha-beta-depleted transplantation in children. Study-wide results and limits: In some patients, recipient T cells and intrathymic progenitors surviving conditioning explained high day-60 diversity. Most T-cell counts and diversity one year after the transplant came from T cells that were newly produced. Reported findings indicate that, about two months after transplant, alpha-beta T cells came from several hundred expanded clones, which were derived from non-depleted graft cells.

A library of TCRbeta sequences, prepared with unique molecular identifiers, was generated. A single record per CDR3 protein comes from TCRdb applying MiXCR to the PCR reads. The sample includes hundreds of thousands of distinct CDR3 sequences, about 10% seen only once; the top ten take just over 2%. This clonotype was recorded many times. No antigen is known for it. Germline CDR1 MNHEY, CDR2 SVGAGI. Trimming left V 2 bases short and J 1 base short, with 15 bases between. This CDR3 region has 16 residues. The chain has TRBV6-5 and TRBJ2-7, with a possible D match to TRBD1 (6 bases). The input for sequencing was PBMCs, taken before TCRalphabeta/CD19-depleted stem cell transplant. The clonotype was recovered from a child aged 2-9 years with inherited bone marrow failure, due to receive a stem cell transplant. CDR3 residues: CASSYPSTGPSYEQYF. CDR3 DNA sequence: TGTGCCAGCAGTTACCCGTCGACAGGCCCTTCCTACGAGCAGTACTTC.